One and the same sample provided the 7 T cell receptor beta chains below, sequenced in a study of shared clonotypes between healthy human individuals. TCRdb's copy holds only in-frame clones and misses some; the assay was immunoSEQ multiplex PCR. The sample yields over 1.4 million clones, around 97% seen once. Source material: naive CD4+ T cells sorted from blood. The subset here: CD45RA+ positively selected. These receptor sequences come from a man younger than 45 in good health.

In its sample, this clone was seen once. The V call is TRBV4-2, the J call TRBJ1-4; no definite D call. The V end lost 0 bases, the J end lost 0 bases, and 20 bases lay between the germline ends. The germline V gene encodes CDR1 LGHNA and CDR2 YNFKEQ. The CDR3 loop spans 20 amino acids. As DNA, the CDR3 is TGTGCCAGCAGCCAAGATTTCTGGAAACCGGGGATGACAACTAATGAAAAACTGTTTTTT. It encodes CASSQDFWKPGMTTNEKLFF.

The chain carries TRBV28 and TRBJ2-7; 12 bases align to TRBD1. J lost 2 bases, V lost 7 bases, and 6 bases had no gene match. The length of the CDR3 is 15 residues. Germline CDR1 is MDHEN and CDR2 is SYDVKM. CDR3 region: CASKLGDRGPYEQYF. The CDR3 nucleotides are TGTGCCAGCAAGTTGGGGGACAGGGGGCCCTACGAGCAGTACTTC.

This clone was picked up one time. The chain couples TRBV10-3 to TRBJ2-1; TRBD2 matches at 7 bases. Germline CDR1 reads ENHRY; CDR2 reads SYGVKD. With V trimmed by 10 bases and J by 4 bases, 13 bases remained unmatched. CDR3 size: 15 residues. In DNA, the CDR3 is TGTGCCACGATGCACCGGGGAGCGGGATACAATGAGCAGTTCTTC. It specifies CATMHRGAGYNEQFF.

This clone was observed once. The J gene is TRBJ2-3, the V gene TRBV5-4, with D tentatively TRBD2 (6 bases). Germline assignment: CDR1 SGHNT and CDR2 YYREEE (reference sequence). This CDR3 is 18 amino acids long. The V end lost 3 bases, the J end lost 4 bases, and 24 bases lay between the germline ends. The CDR3: CASSSGIGTGGRADTQYF. CDR3 bases: TGTGCCAGCAGCTCGGGAATCGGGACTGGAGGTCGGGCAGATACGCAGTATTTT.

The V call is TRBV4-1, the J call TRBJ2-7; no clear D gene. The V end lost 4 bases, the J end lost 6 bases, and 19 bases lay between the germline ends. Germline-derived CDR1 and CDR2 are MGHRA and YSYEKL. CDR3 length: 15 residues. This CDR3 is CASSPNLAKVGEQYF. The CDR3, as DNA: TGCGCCAGCAGCCCAAACCTCGCCAAGGTCGGCGAGCAGTACTTC.

The chain joins TRBV5-4 to TRBJ2-1; 14 positions match TRBD2. The CDR3 is 15 residues long. V lost 5 bases and J lost 8; bases outside the gene matches: 6. CDR1 and CDR2 from the germline V gene are SGHNT and YYREEE (reference sequence). CDR3 nucleotides: TGTGCCAGCAGGGGGGGACTAGCGGGAGAAGATGAGCAGTTCTTC. It codes for CASRGGLAGEDEQFF.

This chain joins TRBV14 and TRBJ2-1; 12 nucleotides agree with TRBD2. Germline values: CDR1 SGHDN, CDR2 FVKESK. The V and J ends lost 6 bases and 6 bases, in that order; junction bases with no gene match: 6. The CDR3 consists of 15 residues. CDR3 in amino acids: CASSELAGGPNEQFF. The CDR3 DNA sequence: TGTGCCAGCAGTGAACTAGCGGGAGGACCCAATGAGCAGTTCTTC.